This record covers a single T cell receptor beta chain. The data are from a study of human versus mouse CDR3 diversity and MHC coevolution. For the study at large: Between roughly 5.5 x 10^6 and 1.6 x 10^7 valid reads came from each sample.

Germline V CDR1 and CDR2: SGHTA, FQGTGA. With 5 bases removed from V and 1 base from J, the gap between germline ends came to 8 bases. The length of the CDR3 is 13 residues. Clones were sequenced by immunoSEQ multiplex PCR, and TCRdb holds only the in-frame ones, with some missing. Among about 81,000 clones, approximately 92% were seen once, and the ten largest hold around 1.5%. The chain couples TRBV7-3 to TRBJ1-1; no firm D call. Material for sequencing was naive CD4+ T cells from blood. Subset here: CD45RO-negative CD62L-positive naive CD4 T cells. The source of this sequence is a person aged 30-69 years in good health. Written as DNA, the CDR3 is TGTGCCAGCAGCCCGCGACAGAACACTGAAGCTTTCTTT. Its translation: CASSPRQNTEAFF.